This TCR beta chain originates from a study of T cell responses to AZD1222 COVID-19 vaccine. Some clones are missing from TCRdb's copy, which holds only in-frame ones; the method was immunoSEQ multiplex PCR. Of 95,000 to 150,000 clones listed, about nine tenths are singletons. Study-wide points: All repertoire sampling was performed exclusively after the peak T cell response. Rises in breadth and depth of Spike-specific TCRs came after two AZD1222 doses.

As to this clone: Its matching antigen is unknown.

Per the germline V gene, CDR1 is KGHSH and CDR2 is LQKENI. V lost 6 bases to trimming and J lost 1 base, with 12 bases between them. The CDR3 consists of 14 residues. This sequence originates from an adult in good health. The sequencing used peripheral blood, collected on day 0 of AZD1222 vaccination. This sequence joins TRBV18 and TRBJ1-1; D might be TRBD1 (6 bases). The CDR3 spells CASSLQGANTEAFF. The CDR3, as DNA: TGTGCCAGCTCTCTACAGGGCGCGAACACTGAAGCTTTCTTT.